This TCR beta chain was documented in a study of blood T cell repertoires in COVID-19. On the study more broadly: Nucleic acid was either cDNA or gDNA, and it came from T cells, B-cell-depleted T cells, or PBMCs.

This table comes from immunoSEQ multiplex PCR, and its TCRdb copy is limited to in-frame clones, with some not included. The table has approximately 110,000 clones, around 66% seen once. CDR3 length equals 15 residues. CDR1 is MDHEN and CDR2 is SYDVKM in the germline V gene. After removal of 2 bases from V and 3 bases from J, the junction contained 7 bases not matched to a gene. This receptor was taken from a man at least 80 years old with acute or convalescent COVID-19. The chain carries TRBV28 and TRBJ2-7; 7 positions agree with TRBD1. Sequencing used peripheral blood. The CDR3 coding sequence is TGTGCCAGCAGTTTACTGGTGAACAGGGGCTACGAGCAGTACTTC. It yields the protein CASSLLVNRGYEQYF.